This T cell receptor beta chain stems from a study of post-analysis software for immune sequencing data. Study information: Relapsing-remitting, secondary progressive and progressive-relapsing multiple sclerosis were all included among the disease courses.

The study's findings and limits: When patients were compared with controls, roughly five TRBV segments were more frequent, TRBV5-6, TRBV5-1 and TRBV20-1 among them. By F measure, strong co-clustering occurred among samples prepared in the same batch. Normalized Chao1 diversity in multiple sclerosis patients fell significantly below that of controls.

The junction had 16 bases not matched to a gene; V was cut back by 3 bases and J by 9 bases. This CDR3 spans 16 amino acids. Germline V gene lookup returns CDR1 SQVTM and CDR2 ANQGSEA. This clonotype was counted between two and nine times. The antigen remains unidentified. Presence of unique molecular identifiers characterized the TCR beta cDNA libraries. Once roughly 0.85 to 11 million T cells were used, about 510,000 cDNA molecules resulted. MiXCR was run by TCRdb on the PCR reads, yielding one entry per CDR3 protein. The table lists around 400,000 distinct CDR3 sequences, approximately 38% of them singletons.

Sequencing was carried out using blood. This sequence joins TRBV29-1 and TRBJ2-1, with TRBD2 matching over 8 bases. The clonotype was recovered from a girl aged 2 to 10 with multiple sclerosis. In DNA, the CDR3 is TGCAGCGTTGACTCAGTTCCGACGGGAGGGCCGGGTGAGCAGTTCTTC. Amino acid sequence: CSVDSVPTGGPGEQFF.